This TCR beta chain was recovered during a study of cytomegalovirus exposure and HLA in healthy donors. Notes on the study in general: It was reported in a later analysis that an Asian-associated ancestry cluster showed fewer N-insertions than the roughly 670-donor mean.

The PCR contained 60 Vbeta and 13 Jbeta primers. The assay was immunoSEQ multiplex PCR, and TCRdb's table has in-frame clones only and misses some. The sample lists 130,000 or so clones, about 8.5% seen once, with under 7% in the top ten. Regarding this clone: The antigen remains unidentified.

CDR3 length: 13 residues. Germline assignment: CDR1 SQVTM and CDR2 ANQGSEA. The V gene lost 3 bases and the J gene lost 3 bases, with 11 bases spanning the gap. The material sequenced was PBMCs. The chain recombines TRBV29-1 with TRBJ1-1, with a weak D call TRBD1 (5 bases). This receptor was identified in a man in his forties in good health and CMV-seronegative. The CDR3 spells CSVEKGEDTEAFF. Here the CDR3 DNA reads TGCAGCGTTGAGAAAGGGGAGGACACTGAAGCTTTCTTT.